The sequence of this TCR beta chain was determined in a study of CD8 T cells in Susac syndrome. V lost 6 bases and J lost 6, with 15 bases in between. Per the germline V gene, CDR1 is MNHEY and CDR2 is SMNVEV (reference sequence). This CDR3 spans 14 amino acids. Sequencing of TCR beta was undertaken in CD8+ and CD4+ T cells derived from blood. Random hexamers served to reverse transcribe roughly 0.45 to 1 ug RNA. TCRdb re-called the immunoSEQ multiplex PCR reads with MiXCR, one entry per CDR3 protein. The sample carries some 160,000 distinct CDR3 sequences, approximately 95% recorded once. Material: CD8+ T cells from PBMCs. This receptor was identified in a human donor with multiple sclerosis. The V and J genes are TRBV27 and TRBJ2-1, with D maybe TRBD2 (6 bases). CDR3 nucleotides: TGTGCCAGCAGAGATAGCGGACCGGGCAATGAGCAGTTCTTC. The encoded protein is CASRDSGPGNEQFF.